This TCR beta chain is drawn from a study of blood T cell repertoires in COVID-19. About the study: Researchers got acute and convalescent COVID-19 samples from the United States, Italy and Spain. Sample material is recorded as cDNA or gDNA derived from T cells, B-cell-depleted T cells, or PBMCs.

Per the study methods: The authors estimated nucleated cell counts from reference gene primer amplification. TCRdb keeps only in-frame clones here, not all; method: immunoSEQ multiplex PCR. V and J calls and clone size follow that table, whereas D and trimming were derived from the DNA. Of roughly 41,000 clones listed, 80% to 90% are singletons. Specimen: peripheral blood. The source of this sequence is a human donor in a cohort sampled during active COVID-19. The donor label of this sample is uncertain.

CDR3 protein: CASSLWTGVSYEQYF. The CDR3 region has the DNA TGCGCCAGCAGCCTTTGGACAGGGGTCTCCTACGAGCAGTACTTC. J is TRBJ2-7 and V is TRBV5-1, with 9 bases aligning to TRBD1. V shed 4 bases and J 0 bases; nucleotides not matched to a gene: 5. The CDR3 extends over 15 amino acids. Germline lookup yields CDR1 SGHRS and CDR2 YFSETQ.